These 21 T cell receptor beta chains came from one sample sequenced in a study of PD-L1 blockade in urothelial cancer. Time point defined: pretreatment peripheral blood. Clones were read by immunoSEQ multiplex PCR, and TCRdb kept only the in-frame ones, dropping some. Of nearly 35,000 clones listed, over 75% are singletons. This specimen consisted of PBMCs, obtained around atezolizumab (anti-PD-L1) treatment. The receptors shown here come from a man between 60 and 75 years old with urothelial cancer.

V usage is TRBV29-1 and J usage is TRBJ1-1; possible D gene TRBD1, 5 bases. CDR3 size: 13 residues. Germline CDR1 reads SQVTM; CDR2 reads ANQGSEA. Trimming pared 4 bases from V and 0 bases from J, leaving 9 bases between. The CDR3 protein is CSVAGLMNTEAFF. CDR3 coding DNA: TGCAGCGTTGCAGGGCTTATGAACACTGAAGCTTTCTTT.

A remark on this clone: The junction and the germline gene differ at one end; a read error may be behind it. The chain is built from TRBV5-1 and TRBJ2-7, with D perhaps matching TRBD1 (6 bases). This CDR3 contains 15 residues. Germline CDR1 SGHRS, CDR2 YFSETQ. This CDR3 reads CASSLDSRRLDEQYF. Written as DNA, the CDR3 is TGCGCCAGCAGTTTGGACAGCCGGAGGTTGGACGAGCAGTACTTC.

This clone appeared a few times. The CDR3 reads CASSVSVDANYGYTF. The CDR3 region has the DNA TGTGCCAGCAGCGTGAGCGTCGATGCTAACTATGGCTACACCTTC. The chain combines TRBV9 with TRBJ1-2; D uncertain. Trimming took off 2 bases at V and 0 bases at J, with 11 bases between the two ends. From germline, CDR1 is SGDLS and CDR2 YYNGEE. This CDR3 spans 15 amino acids.

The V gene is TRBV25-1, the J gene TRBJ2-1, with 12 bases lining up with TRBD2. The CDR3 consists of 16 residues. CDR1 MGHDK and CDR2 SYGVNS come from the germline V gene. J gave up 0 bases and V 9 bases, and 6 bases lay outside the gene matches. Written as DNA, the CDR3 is TGTGCCAGGGGACTAGCGGGCTGGAGCTCCTACAATGAGCAGTTCTTC. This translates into CARGLAGWSSYNEQFF.

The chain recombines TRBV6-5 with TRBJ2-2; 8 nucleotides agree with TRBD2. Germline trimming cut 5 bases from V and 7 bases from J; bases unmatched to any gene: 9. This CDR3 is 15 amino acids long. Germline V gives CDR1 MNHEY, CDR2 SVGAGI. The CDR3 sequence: CASSRVSGTHGELFF. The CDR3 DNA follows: TGTGCCAGCAGTAGGGTTAGCGGGACTCACGGGGAGCTGTTTTTT.

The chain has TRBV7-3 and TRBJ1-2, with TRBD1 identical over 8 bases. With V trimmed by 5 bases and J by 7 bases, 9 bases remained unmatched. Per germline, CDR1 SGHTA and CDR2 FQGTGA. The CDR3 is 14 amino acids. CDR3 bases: TGTGCCAGCAGCGCCGGGACAGGTGGTACTGGCTACACCTTC. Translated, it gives CASSAGTGGTGYTF.

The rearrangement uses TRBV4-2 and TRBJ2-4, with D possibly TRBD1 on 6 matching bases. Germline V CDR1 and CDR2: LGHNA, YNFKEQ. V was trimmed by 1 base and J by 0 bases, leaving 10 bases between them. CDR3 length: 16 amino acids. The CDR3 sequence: CASSQGTEIAKNIQYF. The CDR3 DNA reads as TGTGCCAGCAGCCAAGGGACAGAGATAGCCAAAAACATTCAGTACTTC.

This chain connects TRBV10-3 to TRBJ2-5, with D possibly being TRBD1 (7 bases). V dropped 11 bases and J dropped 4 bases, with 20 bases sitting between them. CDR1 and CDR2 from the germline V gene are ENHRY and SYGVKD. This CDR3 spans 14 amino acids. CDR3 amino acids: CAHRGDKEGETQYF. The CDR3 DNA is TGTGCCCACAGGGGAGACAAGGAGGGAGAGACCCAGTACTTC.

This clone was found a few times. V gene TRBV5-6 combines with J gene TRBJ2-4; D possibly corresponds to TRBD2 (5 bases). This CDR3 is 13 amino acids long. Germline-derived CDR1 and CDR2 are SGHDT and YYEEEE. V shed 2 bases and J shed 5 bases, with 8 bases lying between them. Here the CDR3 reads CASSFGVENIQYF. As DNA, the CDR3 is TGTGCCAGCAGCTTCGGGGTGGAAAACATTCAGTACTTC.

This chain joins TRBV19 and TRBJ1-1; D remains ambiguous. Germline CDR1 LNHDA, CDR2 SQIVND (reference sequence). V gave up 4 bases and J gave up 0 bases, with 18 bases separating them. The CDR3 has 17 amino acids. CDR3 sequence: CASSTNPGSQLNTEAFF. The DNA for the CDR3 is TGTGCCAGTAGTACAAACCCCGGGAGCCAATTGAACACTGAAGCTTTCTTT.

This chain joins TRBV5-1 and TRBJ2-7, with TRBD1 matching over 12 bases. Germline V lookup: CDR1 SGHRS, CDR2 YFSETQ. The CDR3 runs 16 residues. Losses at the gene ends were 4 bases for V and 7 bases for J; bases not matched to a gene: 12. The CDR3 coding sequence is TGCGCCAGCAGCGTGGGGACAGGGGGCACGTTCTATGAGCAGTACTTC. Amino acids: CASSVGTGGTFYEQYF.

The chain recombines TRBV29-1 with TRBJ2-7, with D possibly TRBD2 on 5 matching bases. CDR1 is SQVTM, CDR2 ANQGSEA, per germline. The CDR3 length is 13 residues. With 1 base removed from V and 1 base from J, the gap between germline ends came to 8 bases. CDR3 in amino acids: CSVEGRGSYEQYF. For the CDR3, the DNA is TGCAGCGTTGAAGGCCGGGGTTCCTACGAGCAGTACTTC.

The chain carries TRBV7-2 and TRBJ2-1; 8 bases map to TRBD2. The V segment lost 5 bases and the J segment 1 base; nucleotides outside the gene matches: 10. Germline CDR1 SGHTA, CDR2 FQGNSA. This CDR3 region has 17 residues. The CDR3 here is CASSPSLAGGSYNEQFF. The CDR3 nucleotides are TGTGCCAGCAGCCCTTCGCTTGCGGGAGGATCCTACAATGAGCAGTTCTTC.

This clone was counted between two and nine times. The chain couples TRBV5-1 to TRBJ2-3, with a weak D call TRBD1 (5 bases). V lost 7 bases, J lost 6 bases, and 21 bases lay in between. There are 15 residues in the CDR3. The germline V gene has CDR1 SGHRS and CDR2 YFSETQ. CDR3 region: CASSAGREDRDTQYF. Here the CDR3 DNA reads TGCGCCAGCTCCGCAGGCAGGGAAGATAGGGATACGCAGTATTTT.

The CDR3 loop is CASSRTGRGRGETQYF. The CDR3 DNA follows: TGTGCCAGCAGCCGCACCGGCAGGGGGCGAGGGGAGACCCAGTACTTC. The chain carries TRBV7-9 and TRBJ2-5; 8 bases are a match to TRBD1. The CDR3 covers 16 residues. Per the germline V gene, CDR1 is SEHNR and CDR2 is FQNEAQ (reference sequence). With V trimmed by 5 bases and J by 5 bases, 13 bases remained unmatched.

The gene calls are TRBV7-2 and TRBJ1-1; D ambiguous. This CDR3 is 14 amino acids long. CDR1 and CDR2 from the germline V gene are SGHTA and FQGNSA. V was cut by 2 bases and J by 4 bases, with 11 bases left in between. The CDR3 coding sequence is TGTGCCAGCAGCTTACGGGGTCCCCTCACTGAAGCTTTCTTT. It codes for CASSLRGPLTEAFF.

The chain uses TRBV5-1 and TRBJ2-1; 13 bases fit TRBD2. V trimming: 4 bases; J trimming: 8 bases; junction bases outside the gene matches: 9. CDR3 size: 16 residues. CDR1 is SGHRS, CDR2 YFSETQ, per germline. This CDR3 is CASSPPGTSGIDEQFF. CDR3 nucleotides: TGCGCCAGCAGCCCTCCCGGGACTAGCGGGATAGATGAGCAGTTCTTC.

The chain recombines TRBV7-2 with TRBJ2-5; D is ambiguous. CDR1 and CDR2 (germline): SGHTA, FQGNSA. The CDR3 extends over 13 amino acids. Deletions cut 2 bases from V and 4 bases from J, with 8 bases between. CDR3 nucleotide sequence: TGTGCCAGCAGCTTATACAGTTTAGAGACCCAGTACTTC. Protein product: CASSLYSLETQYF.

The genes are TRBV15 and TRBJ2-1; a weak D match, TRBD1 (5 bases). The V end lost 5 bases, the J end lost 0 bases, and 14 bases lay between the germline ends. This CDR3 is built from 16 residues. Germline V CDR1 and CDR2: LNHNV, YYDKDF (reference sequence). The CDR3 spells CATSAVDKSSYNEQFF. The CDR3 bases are TGTGCCACCAGCGCGGTGGACAAGAGCTCCTACAATGAGCAGTTCTTC.

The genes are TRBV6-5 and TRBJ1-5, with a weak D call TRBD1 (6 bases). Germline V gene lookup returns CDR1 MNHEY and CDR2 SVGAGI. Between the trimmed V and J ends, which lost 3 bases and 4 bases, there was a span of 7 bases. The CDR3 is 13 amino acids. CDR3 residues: CASSYQGNQPQHF. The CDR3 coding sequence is TGTGCCAGCAGTTATCAGGGGAATCAGCCCCAGCATTTT.

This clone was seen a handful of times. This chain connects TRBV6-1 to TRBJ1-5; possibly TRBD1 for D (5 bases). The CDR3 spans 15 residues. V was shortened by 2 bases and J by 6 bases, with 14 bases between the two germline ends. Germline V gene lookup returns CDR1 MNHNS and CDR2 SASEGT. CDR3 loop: CASSESGLGRQPQHF. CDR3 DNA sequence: TGTGCCAGCAGTGAATCGGGACTGGGCCGTCAGCCCCAGCATTTT.